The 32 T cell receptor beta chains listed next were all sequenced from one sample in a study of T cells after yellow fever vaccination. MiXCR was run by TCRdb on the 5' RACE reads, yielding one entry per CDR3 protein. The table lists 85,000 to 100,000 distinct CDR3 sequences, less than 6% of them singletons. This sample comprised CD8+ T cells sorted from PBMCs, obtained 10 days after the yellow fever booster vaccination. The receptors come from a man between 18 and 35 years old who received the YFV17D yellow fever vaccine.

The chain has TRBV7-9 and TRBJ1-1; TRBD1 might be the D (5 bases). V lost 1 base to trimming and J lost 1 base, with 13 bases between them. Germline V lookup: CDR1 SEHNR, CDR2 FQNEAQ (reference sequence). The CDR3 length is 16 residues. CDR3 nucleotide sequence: TGTGCCAGCAGCTTAGTCCCAACCGACAGGAACACTGAAGCTTTCTTT. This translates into CASSLVPTDRNTEAFF.

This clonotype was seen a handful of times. For the CDR3, the DNA is TGTGCCAGCAGCCAGAATCCGGGACAGGTCCCTTCCTACGAGCAGTACGTC. This codes for CASSQNPGQVPSYEQYV. V and J are TRBV6-6 and TRBJ2-7, with 8 bases aligning to TRBD1. Germline loops: CDR1 MNHNY, CDR2 SVGAGI (reference sequence). There are 17 residues in the CDR3. J gave up 1 base and V 6 bases, and 14 bases lay outside the gene matches.

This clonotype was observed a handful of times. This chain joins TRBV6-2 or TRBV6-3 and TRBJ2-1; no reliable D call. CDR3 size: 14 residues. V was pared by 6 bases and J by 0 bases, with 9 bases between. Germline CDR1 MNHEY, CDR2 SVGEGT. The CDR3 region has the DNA TGTGCCAGCAGGCCAGGAAGCTCCTACAATGAGCAGTTCTTC. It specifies CASRPGSSYNEQFF.

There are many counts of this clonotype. The CDR3 sequence is CASSPDSGNEQFF. CDR3 nucleotides: TGTGCCAGCAGCCCGGACAGCGGCAATGAGCAGTTCTTC. The chain links TRBV7-6 to TRBJ2-1; possibly TRBD1 for D (6 bases). V was clipped by 5 bases and J by 6 bases, with 11 bases between them. Germline loops: CDR1 SGHVS, CDR2 FNYEAQ. The CDR3 runs 13 residues.

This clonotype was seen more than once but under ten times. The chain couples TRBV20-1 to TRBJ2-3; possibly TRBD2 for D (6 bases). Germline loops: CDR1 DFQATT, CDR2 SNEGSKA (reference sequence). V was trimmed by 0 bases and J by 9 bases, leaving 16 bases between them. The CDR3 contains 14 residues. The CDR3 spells CSARERGLAGTQYF. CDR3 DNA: TGCAGTGCTAGAGAGCGGGGCCTCGCAGGGACGCAGTATTTT.

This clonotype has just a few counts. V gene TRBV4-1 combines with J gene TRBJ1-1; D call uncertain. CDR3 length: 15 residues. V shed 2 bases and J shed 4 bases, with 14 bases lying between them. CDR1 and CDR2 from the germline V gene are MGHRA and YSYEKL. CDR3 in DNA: TGCGCCAGCAGCCAATCTGCCGGGTGGGGCACTGAAGCTTTCTTT. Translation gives CASSQSAGWGTEAFF.

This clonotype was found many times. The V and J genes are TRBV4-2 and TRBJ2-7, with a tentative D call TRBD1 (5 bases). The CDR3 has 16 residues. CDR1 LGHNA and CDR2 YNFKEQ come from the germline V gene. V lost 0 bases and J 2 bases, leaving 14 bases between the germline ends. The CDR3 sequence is CASSQDPGQATYEQYF. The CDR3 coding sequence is TGTGCCAGCAGCCAAGACCCAGGGCAGGCCACCTACGAGCAGTACTTC.

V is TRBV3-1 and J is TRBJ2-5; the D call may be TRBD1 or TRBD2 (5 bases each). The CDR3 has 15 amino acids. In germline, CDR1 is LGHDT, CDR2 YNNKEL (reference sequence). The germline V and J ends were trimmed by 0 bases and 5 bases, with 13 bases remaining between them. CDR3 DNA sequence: TGTGCCAGCAGCCAAGAATTGGGGACCGTTGAGACCCAGTACTTC. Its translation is CASSQELGTVETQYF.

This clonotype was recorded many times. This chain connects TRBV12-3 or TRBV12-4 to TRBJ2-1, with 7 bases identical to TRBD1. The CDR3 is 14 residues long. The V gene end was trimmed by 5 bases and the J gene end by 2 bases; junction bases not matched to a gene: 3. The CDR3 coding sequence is TGTGCCAGCAGTCCGGGGACAGCCTACAATGAGCAGTTCTTC. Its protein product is CASSPGTAYNEQFF.

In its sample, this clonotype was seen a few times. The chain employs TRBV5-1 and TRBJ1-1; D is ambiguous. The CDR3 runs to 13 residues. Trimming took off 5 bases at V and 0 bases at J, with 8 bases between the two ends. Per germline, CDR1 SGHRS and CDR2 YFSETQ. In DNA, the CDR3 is TGCGCCAGCAGGGCAGCAATGAACACTGAAGCTTTCTTT. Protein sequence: CASRAAMNTEAFF.

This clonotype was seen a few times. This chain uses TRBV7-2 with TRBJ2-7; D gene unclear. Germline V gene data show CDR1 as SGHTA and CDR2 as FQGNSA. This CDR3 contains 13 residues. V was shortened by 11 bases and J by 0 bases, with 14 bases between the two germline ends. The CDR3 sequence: CASRPRNSYEQYV. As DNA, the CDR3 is TGTGCCTCACGGCCCAGGAACTCCTACGAGCAGTACGTC.

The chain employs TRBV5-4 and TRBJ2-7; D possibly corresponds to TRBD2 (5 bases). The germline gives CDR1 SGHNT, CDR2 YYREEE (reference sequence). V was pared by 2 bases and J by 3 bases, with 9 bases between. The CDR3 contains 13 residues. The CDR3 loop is CASSLADGYEQYF. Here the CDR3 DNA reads TGTGCCAGCAGCTTAGCGGACGGCTACGAGCAGTACTTC.

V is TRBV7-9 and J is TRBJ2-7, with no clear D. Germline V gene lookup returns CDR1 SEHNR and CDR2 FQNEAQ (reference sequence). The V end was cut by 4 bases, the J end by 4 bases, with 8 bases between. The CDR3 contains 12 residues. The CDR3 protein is CASSSLRYEQYF. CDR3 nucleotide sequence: TGTGCCAGCAGCTCCCTCCGGTACGAGCAGTACTTC.

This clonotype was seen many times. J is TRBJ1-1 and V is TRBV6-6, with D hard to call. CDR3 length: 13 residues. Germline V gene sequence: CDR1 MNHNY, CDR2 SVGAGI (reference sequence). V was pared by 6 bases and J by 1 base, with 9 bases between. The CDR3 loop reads CASSPQENTEAFF. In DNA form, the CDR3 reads TGTGCCAGCAGCCCTCAGGAGAACACTGAAGCTTTCTTT.

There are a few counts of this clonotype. CDR3 in amino acids: CASSQVAEANYGYTF. In DNA form, the CDR3 reads TGCGCCAGCAGCCAAGTCGCCGAAGCTAACTATGGCTACACCTTC. The chain links TRBV4-1 to TRBJ1-2; D not certain. Germline CDR1 is MGHRA and CDR2 is YSYEKL. CDR3 length: 15 residues. V was shortened by 1 base and J by 0 bases, with 9 bases between the two germline ends.

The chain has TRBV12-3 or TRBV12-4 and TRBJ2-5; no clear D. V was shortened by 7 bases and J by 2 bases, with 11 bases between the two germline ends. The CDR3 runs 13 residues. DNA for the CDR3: TGTGCCAGCAAAACGACCGATCAAGAGACCCAGTACTTC. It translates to CASKTTDQETQYF.

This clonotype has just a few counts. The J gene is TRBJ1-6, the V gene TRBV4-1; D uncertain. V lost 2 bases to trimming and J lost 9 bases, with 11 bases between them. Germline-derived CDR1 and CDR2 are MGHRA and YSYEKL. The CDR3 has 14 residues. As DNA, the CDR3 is TGCGCCAGCAGCCAATCAGGATTCGGTTCACCCCTCCACTTT. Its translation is CASSQSGFGSPLHF.

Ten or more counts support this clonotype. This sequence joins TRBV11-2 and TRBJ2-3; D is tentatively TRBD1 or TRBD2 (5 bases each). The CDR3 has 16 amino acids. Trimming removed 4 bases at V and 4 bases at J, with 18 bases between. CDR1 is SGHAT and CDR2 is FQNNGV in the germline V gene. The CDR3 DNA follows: TGTGCCAGCAGCTCCTTCCGGGACCCCCCGCCAGATACGCAGTATTTT. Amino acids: CASSSFRDPPPDTQYF. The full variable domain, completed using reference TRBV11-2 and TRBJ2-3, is EAGVAQSPRYKIIEKRQSVAFWCNPISGHATLYWYQQILGQGPKLLIQFQNNGVVDDSQLPKDRFSAERLKGVDSTLKIQPAKLEDSAVYLCASSSFRDPPPDTQYFGPGTRLTVL.

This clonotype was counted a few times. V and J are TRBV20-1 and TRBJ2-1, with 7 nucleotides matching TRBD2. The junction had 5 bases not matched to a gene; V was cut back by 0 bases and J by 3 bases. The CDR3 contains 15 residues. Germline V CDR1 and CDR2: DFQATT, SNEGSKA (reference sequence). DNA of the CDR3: TGCAGTGCTAGAGATGGGGGAGGGGTCTACAATGAGCAGTTCTTC. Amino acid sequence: CSARDGGGVYNEQFF.

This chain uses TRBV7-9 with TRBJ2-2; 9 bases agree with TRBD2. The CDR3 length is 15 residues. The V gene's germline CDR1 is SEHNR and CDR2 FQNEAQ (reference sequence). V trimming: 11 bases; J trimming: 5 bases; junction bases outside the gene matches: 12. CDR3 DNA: TGTGCCCTCCTACCCCTCAGCGGGAGGACCGGGGAGCTGTTTTTT. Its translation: CALLPLSGRTGELFF.

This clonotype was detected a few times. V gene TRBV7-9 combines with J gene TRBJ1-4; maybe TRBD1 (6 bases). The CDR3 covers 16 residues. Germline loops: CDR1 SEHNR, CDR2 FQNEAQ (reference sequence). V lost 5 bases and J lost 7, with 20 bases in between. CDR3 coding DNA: TGTGCCAGCAGCCTACTCCTGGCAGGGGTAGGTGAAAAACTGTTTTTT. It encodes CASSLLLAGVGEKLFF. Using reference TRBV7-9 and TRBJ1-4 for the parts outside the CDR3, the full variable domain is DTGVSQNPRHKITKRGQNVTFRCDPISEHNRLYWYRQTLGQGPEFLTYFQNEAQLEKSRLLSDRFSAERPKGSFSTLEIQRTEQGDSAMYLCASSLLLAGVGEKLFFGSGTQLSVL.

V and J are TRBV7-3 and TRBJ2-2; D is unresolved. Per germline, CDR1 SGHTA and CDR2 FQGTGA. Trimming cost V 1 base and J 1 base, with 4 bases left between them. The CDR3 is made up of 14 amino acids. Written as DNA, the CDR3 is TGTGCCAGCAGCTTAAATCGGAACACCGGGGAGCTGTTTTTT. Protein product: CASSLNRNTGELFF. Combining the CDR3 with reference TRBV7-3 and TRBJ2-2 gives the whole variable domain GAGVSQTPSNKVTEKGKYVELRCDPISGHTALYWYRQSLGQGPEFLIYFQGTGAADDSGLPNDRFFAVRPEGSVSTLKIQRTERGDSAVYLCASSLNRNTGELFFGEGSRLTVL.

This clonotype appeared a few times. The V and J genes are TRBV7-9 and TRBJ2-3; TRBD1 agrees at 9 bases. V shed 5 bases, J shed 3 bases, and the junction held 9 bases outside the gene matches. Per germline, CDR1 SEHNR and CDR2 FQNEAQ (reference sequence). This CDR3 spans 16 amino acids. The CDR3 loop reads CASSPPGQGATDTQYF. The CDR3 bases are TGTGCCAGCAGCCCGCCGGGACAGGGTGCAACAGATACGCAGTATTTT.

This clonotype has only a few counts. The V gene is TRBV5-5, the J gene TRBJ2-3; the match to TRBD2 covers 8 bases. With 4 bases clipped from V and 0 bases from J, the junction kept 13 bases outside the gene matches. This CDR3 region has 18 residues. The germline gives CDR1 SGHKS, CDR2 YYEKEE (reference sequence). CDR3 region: CASSLLAGGLSSTDTQYF. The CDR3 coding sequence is TGTGCCAGCAGCCTATTGGCGGGGGGCCTATCTAGCACAGATACGCAGTATTTT. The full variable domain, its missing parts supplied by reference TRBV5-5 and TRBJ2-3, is DAGVTQSPTHLIKTRGQQVTLRCSPISGHKSVSWYQQVLGQGPQFIFQYYEKEERGRGNFPDRFSARQFPNYSSELNVNALLLGDSALYLCASSLLAGGLSSTDTQYFGPGTRLTVL.

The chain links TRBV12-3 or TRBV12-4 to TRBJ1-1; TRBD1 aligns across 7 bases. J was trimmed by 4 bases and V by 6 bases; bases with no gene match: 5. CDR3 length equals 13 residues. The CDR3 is CASRRGTVTEAFF. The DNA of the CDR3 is TGTGCCAGCAGACGCGGGACAGTCACTGAAGCTTTCTTT.

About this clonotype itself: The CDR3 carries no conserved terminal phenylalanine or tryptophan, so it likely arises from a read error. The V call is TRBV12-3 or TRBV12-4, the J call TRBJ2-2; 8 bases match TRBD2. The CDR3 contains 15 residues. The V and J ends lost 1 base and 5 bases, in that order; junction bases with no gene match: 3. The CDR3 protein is CASSLGIAGTGELFL. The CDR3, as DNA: TGTGCCAGCAGTTTAGGGATAGCGGGGACCGGGGAGCTGTTTCTT.

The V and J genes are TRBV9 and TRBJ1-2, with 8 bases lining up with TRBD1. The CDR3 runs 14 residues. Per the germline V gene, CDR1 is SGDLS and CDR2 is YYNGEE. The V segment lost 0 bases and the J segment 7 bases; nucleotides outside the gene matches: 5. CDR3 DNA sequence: TGTGCCAGCAGCGTAGAGGACAGGGACTCTGGCTACACCTTC. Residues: CASSVEDRDSGYTF.

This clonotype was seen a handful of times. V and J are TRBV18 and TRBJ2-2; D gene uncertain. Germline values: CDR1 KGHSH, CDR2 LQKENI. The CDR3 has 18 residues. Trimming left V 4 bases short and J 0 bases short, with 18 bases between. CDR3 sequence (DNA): TGTGCCAGCTCACTTCATAAGTCCCTACTCCCGAACACCGGGGAGCTGTTTTTT. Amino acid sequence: CASSLHKSLLPNTGELFF.

In DNA form, the CDR3 reads TGTGCCAGCAGCCAAGGGTTTAGCGGGGGGAGCAACCAAGAGACCCAGTACTTC. It yields the protein CASSQGFSGGSNQETQYF. The rearrangement links TRBV3-1 to TRBJ2-5, with 10 bases lining up with TRBD2. Germline loops: CDR1 LGHDT, CDR2 YNNKEL (reference sequence). The length of the CDR3 is 18 residues. The J segment lost 0 bases and the V segment lost 1 base, leaving 8 bases of the junction unmatched.

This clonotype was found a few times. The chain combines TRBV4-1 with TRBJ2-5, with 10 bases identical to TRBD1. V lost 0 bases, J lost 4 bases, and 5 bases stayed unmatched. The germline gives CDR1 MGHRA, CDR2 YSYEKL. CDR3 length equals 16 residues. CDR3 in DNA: TGCGCCAGCAGCCAAGAGGGGACAGGGGTTGCAGAGACCCAGTACTTC. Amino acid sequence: CASSQEGTGVAETQYF.

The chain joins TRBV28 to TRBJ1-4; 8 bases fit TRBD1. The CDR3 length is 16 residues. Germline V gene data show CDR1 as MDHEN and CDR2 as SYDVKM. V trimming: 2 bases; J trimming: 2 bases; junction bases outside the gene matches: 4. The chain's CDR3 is CASSLGTGATNEKLFF. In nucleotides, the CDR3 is TGTGCCAGCAGTTTAGGGACAGGTGCCACTAATGAAAAACTGTTTTTT.

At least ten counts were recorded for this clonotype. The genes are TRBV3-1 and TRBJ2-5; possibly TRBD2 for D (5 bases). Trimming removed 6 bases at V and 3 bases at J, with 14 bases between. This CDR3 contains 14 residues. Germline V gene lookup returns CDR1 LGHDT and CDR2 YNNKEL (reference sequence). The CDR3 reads CASSPSGYEETQYF. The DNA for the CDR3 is TGTGCCAGCAGTCCTTCGGGGTATGAAGAGACCCAGTACTTC.